The 17 T cell receptor beta chains presented below share a single source sample, sequenced in a study of siplizumab effects on memory and regulatory T cells. Sequencing used immunoSEQ multiplex PCR; TCRdb keeps in-frame clones, though not all of them. Of about 100,000 clones in the sample, more than 85% were seen once. Input material: CD4+ T cells sorted from blood. These TCRs come from a human donor in good health.

The chain couples TRBV2 to TRBJ1-3; D might be TRBD1 (6 bases). The V gene lost 6 bases and the J gene lost 0 bases, with 12 bases spanning the gap. The CDR3 has 15 amino acids. The germline CDR1 and CDR2 sequences are SNHLY and FYNNEI. The DNA for the CDR3 is TGTGCCAGCAGCCCGGACAGTAGCTCTGGAAACACCATATATTTT. Protein: CASSPDSSSGNTIYF.

This chain uses TRBV4-2 with TRBJ2-3, with TRBD2 identical over 8 bases. The CDR3 extends over 13 amino acids. Trimming removed 10 bases from V and 9 bases from J; junction bases left unmatched: 12. CDR1 and CDR2 from the germline V gene are LGHNA and YNFKEQ. This CDR3 reads CATRGGQGITQYF. As DNA, the CDR3 is TGTGCCACCCGGGGGGGGCAGGGTATAACGCAGTATTTT.

The chain couples TRBV29-1 to TRBJ1-4; D not certain. CDR1 and CDR2 from the germline V gene are SQVTM and ANQGSEA. Trimming removed 3 bases from V and 4 bases from J, with 12 bases in between. The CDR3 sequence is 14 residues long. In DNA form, the CDR3 reads TGCAGCGTTGAGAGAGGGTACGGTAATGAAAAACTGTTTTTT. Protein product: CSVERGYGNEKLFF.

The chain recombines TRBV7-2 with TRBJ2-7, with TRBD2 identical over 11 bases. The ends lost 3 bases at V and 6 bases at J; junction bases unmatched: 7. This CDR3 spans 15 amino acids. Germline V gene sequence: CDR1 SGHTA, CDR2 FQGNSA. The CDR3 is CASSFAGTSGGEQYF. The CDR3 DNA is TGTGCCAGCAGCTTCGCCGGGACTAGCGGTGGCGAGCAGTACTTC.

This clone appeared once. V gene TRBV29-1 combines with J gene TRBJ1-2; perhaps TRBD1 as D (5 bases). CDR3 length: 11 amino acids. Germline lookup yields CDR1 SQVTM and CDR2 ANQGSEA. Trimming cost V 5 bases and J 8 bases, with 12 bases left between them. For the CDR3, the DNA is TGCAGCGTTTTAGTGGGGACGGGCTACACCTTC. Amino acid sequence: CSVLVGTGYTF.

J is TRBJ1-2 and V is TRBV2, with 10 nucleotides matching TRBD1. Germline-derived CDR1 and CDR2 are SNHLY and FYNNEI. The CDR3 length is 16 residues. The V gene end was trimmed by 3 bases and the J gene end by 2 bases; junction bases not matched to a gene: 6. Here the CDR3 DNA reads TGTGCCAGCAGTGATTGGGGGACAGGGGACAACTATGGCTACACCTTC. Its translation: CASSDWGTGDNYGYTF.

The gene calls are TRBV2 and TRBJ1-5; D is possibly TRBD1 (5 bases). CDR3 length equals 13 residues. Germline V lookup: CDR1 SNHLY, CDR2 FYNNEI. Trimming shortened V by 9 bases and J by 9 bases, and 18 bases separated the two germline ends. CDR3 sequence: CASSDIGGWPQHF. The DNA for the CDR3 is TGTGCCAGTTCGGACATCGGCGGATGGCCCCAGCATTTT. The full variable domain, its missing parts supplied by reference TRBV2 and TRBJ1-5, is EPEVTQTPSHQVTQMGQEVILRCVPISNHLYFYWYRQILGQKVEFLVSFYNNEISEKSEIFDDQFSVERPDGSNFTLKIRSTKLEDSAMYFCASSDIGGWPQHFGDGTRLSIL.

Note on this clone: Other DNA sequences of this sample code for an identical CDR3. The V gene is TRBV18, the J gene TRBJ1-4; TRBD1 agrees at 9 bases. The length of the CDR3 is 15 residues. The germline V gene has CDR1 KGHSH and CDR2 LQKENI. Trimming took 1 base from V and 7 from J; bases not matched to a gene: 4. CDR3 sequence reads: CASSPQRQGGEKLFF. The CDR3 nucleotides are TGTGCCAGCTCACCACAGAGACAGGGGGGTGAAAAACTGTTTTTT.

The chain combines TRBV5-1 with TRBJ2-2; a weak D match, TRBD1 (6 bases). Deletions cut 0 bases from V and 1 base from J, with 10 bases between. Germline assignment: CDR1 SGHRS and CDR2 YFSETQ. This CDR3 has 16 residues. The CDR3 sequence is CASSLVQGENTGELFF. CDR3 bases: TGCGCCAGCAGCTTGGTACAGGGTGAGAACACCGGGGAGCTGTTTTTT. Full variable domain (missing parts from reference TRBV5-1 and TRBJ2-2): KAGVTQTPRYLIKTRGQQVTLSCSPISGHRSVSWYQQTPGQGLQFLFEYFSETQRNKGNFPGRFSGRQFSNSRSEMNVSTLELGDSALYLCASSLVQGENTGELFFGEGSRLTVL.

This rearrangement joins TRBV18 to TRBJ1-2; no firm D call. Deletions cut 0 bases from V and 8 bases from J, with 7 bases between. The CDR3 loop spans 12 amino acids. Germline V lookup: CDR1 KGHSH, CDR2 LQKENI. The CDR3 sequence is CASSPPTDGYTF. DNA of the CDR3: TGTGCCAGCTCACCACCCACGGACGGCTACACCTTC.

The chain uses TRBV7-6 and TRBJ2-1; D might be TRBD1 (6 bases). Germline V gene data show CDR1 as SGHVS and CDR2 as FNYEAQ. The V and J ends lost 1 base and 0 bases respectively, with 13 bases between them. The CDR3 is 17 amino acids. The CDR3 loop reads CASSLVVRGSSYNEQFF. The CDR3 bases are TGTGCCAGCAGCTTAGTAGTTAGGGGGAGCTCCTACAATGAGCAGTTCTTC.

The rearrangement uses TRBV27 and TRBJ1-5; the D gene is possibly TRBD1 (5 bases). The length of the CDR3 is 15 residues. V dropped 3 bases and J dropped 5 bases, with 14 bases sitting between them. Germline values: CDR1 MNHEY, CDR2 SMNVEV (reference sequence). CDR3 region: CASSLKAEGHQPQHF. CDR3 sequence (DNA): TGTGCCAGCAGTTTGAAAGCTGAGGGGCATCAGCCCCAGCATTTT.

J is TRBJ1-4 and V is TRBV19; no clear D. The CDR3 totals 17 residues. Per the germline V gene, CDR1 is LNHDA and CDR2 is SQIVND (reference sequence). V was shortened by 7 bases and J by 8 bases, with 26 bases between the two germline ends. For the CDR3, the DNA is TGTGCCAGTACCCCCCGGTACGGCAGCCGGGATCGAGAAAAACTGTTTTTT. Translated, it gives CASTPRYGSRDREKLFF.

In nucleotides, the CDR3 is TGTGCCAGCAGCTTACTACAGGGGGCGGACGAGCAGTACTTC. This encodes CASSLLQGADEQYF. The J gene is TRBJ2-7, the V gene TRBV7-9; 9 bases fit TRBD1. The junction had 4 bases not matched to a gene; V was cut back by 2 bases and J by 5 bases. The CDR3 consists of 14 residues. Germline loops: CDR1 SEHNR, CDR2 FQNEAQ (reference sequence).

The chain couples TRBV18 to TRBJ2-7, with no clear D. Trimming took 2 bases from V and 3 from J, leaving 8 bases between them. This CDR3 has 13 residues. Germline V CDR1 and CDR2: KGHSH, LQKENI. CDR3: CASSPSRGYEQYF. DNA for the CDR3: TGTGCCAGCTCACCATCCCGCGGCTACGAGCAGTACTTC.

CDR3 DNA: TGCGCCAGCAGCCAAGCGAACTTTCTAGCGGGGGGGGACAATGAGCAGTTCTTC. It codes for CASSQANFLAGGDNEQFF. The genes are TRBV4-1 and TRBJ2-1, with 12 bases matching TRBD2. The CDR3 is 18 residues long. The junction had 9 bases not matched to a gene; V was cut back by 1 base and J by 5 bases. In germline, CDR1 is MGHRA, CDR2 YSYEKL.

The CDR3 spells CASSLDDYTYEQYF. The CDR3 DNA follows: TGTGCCAGCAGCTTGGATGACTATACCTACGAGCAGTACTTC. The J gene is TRBJ2-7, the V gene TRBV5-6; a possible D gene is TRBD2 (5 bases). Germline assignment: CDR1 SGHDT and CDR2 YYEEEE. The CDR3 runs 14 residues. Trimming removed 0 bases from V and 2 bases from J, with 9 bases in between.